This record covers a single T cell receptor (beta chain). As originally analysed: Cell counts per sample came from amplifying reference gene primers. Clones were sequenced by immunoSEQ multiplex PCR, and TCRdb holds only the in-frame ones, with some missing. V and J calls and clone size follow that table, whereas D and trimming were derived from the DNA. The sample has under 200,000 clones; about 80% are singletons. These data are taken from a study of blood T cell repertoires in COVID-19. The overall study: Italy, Spain and the United States were the sources of the convalescent and acute COVID-19 samples. PBMCs, B-cell-depleted T cells, or T cells provided the cDNA or gDNA that made up the material.

The CDR3 runs to 12 residues. Trimming removed 10 bases from V and 2 bases from J; junction bases left unmatched: 4. The germline CDR1 and CDR2 sequences are SGHAT and FQNNGV. This sequence was found in a human donor in a cohort sampled during active COVID-19. The sequenced material came from peripheral blood. The V gene is TRBV11-2, the J gene TRBJ2-7; 8 positions agree with TRBD2. CDR3 sequence reads: CAISGRAYEQYF. The CDR3 nucleotides read TGTGCCATCTCCGGGAGGGCCTACGAGCAGTACTTC.